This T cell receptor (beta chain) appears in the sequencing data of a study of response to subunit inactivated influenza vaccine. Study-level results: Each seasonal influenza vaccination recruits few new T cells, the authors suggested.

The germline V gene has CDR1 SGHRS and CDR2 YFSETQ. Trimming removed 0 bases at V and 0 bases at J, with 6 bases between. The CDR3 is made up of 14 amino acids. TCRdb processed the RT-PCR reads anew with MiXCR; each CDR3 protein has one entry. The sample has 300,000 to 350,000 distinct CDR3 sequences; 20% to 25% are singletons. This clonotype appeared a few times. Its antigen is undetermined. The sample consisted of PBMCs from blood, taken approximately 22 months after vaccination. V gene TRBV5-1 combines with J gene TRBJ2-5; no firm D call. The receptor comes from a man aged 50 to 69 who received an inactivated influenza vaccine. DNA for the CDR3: TGCGCCAGCAGCTTGGCCAACTACCAAGAGACCCAGTACTTC. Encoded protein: CASSLANYQETQYF.